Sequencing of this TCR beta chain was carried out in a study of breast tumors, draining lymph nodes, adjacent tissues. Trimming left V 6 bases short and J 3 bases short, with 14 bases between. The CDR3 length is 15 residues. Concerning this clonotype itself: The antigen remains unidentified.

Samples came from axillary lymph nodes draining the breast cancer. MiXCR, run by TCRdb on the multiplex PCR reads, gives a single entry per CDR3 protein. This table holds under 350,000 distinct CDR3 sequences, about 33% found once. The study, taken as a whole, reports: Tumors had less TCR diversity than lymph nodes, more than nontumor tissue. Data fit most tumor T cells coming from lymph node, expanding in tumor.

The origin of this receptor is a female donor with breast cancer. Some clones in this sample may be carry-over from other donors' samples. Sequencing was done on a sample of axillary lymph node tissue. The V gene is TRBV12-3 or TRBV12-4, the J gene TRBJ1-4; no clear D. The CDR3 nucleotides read TGTGCCAGCAGCCGAGGACTAGCGGCTAATGAAAAACTGTTTTTT. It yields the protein CASSRGLAANEKLFF.